This is a list of T cell receptor beta chains from one sample in a study of STAT3 mutations in large granular lymphocyte leukemia. Clones were sequenced by immunoSEQ multiplex PCR, and TCRdb holds only the in-frame ones, with some missing. This repertoire shows approximately 17,000 clones, about four fifths found once; its top ten account for about 9%. Sequencing was carried out using peripheral blood mononuclear cells. The receptor source for this set is a middle-aged man with T-cell large granular lymphocyte leukemia. Some clones in this sample may be carry-over from other donors' samples. Both conserved end residues are part of each CDR3. Each record gives: CDR3 DNA, CDR3 protein, V gene, J gene, clone size, D gene. The D gene is left open where the match is weak. Expanded clones are given a class, and other clones once, few, many or no size at all.

DNA: TGCGCCAGCAGCGACAGTGGGAATGAGCAGTTCTTC
CDR3: CASSDSGNEQFF
V: TRBV5-1
J: TRBJ2-1
size: .
D: .

DNA: TGTGCCAGCAGTCCCTTGTCCAGCGGGAGAGGCTACGAGCAGTACTTC
CDR3: CASSPLSSGRGYEQYF
V: TRBV27
J: TRBJ2-7
size: .
D: TRBD2

DNA: TGTGCCAGCAGTGAGAGGGGGCAGGGCAATCAGCCCCAGCATTTT
CDR3: CASSERGQGNQPQHF
V: TRBV28
J: TRBJ1-5
size: .
D: TRBD1

DNA: TGTGCCTGGAGGGGGACAGCAGAAGCTTTCTTT
CDR3: CAWRGTAEAFF
V: TRBV30
J: TRBJ1-1
size: .
D: TRBD1

DNA: TGTGCCAGCAGTAAAGAAGGGGCCTCCTACGAGCAGTACTTC
CDR3: CASSKEGASYEQYF
V: TRBV25-1
J: TRBJ2-7
size: .
D: .

DNA: TGTGCCAGCAGTTCCAGCGGGCGTGGTGGTGAAGCTTTCTTT
CDR3: CASSSSGRGGEAFF
V: TRBV27
J: TRBJ1-1
size: .
D: .

DNA: TGTGCCAGCAGCCCCCAGGTCAGGGGGGCCGGGGAGCTGTTTTTT
CDR3: CASSPQVRGAGELFF
V: TRBV5-5
J: TRBJ2-2
size: .
D: .

DNA: TGTGCCAGCTCGAAGGAGTCGGTTGAGCAGTTCTTC
CDR3: CASSKESVEQFF
V: TRBV7-6
J: TRBJ2-1
size: once
D: .

DNA: TGCGCCAGCAGTGAGGGGTCCCGGGACAGGGGAAAGACCCAGTACTTC
CDR3: CASSEGSRDRGKTQYF
V: TRBV10-1
J: TRBJ2-5
size: .
D: TRBD1

DNA: TGTGCCTGCGCAGATGAGGCAGATACGCAGTATTTT
CDR3: CACADEADTQYF
V: TRBV6-6
J: TRBJ2-3
size: .
D: .

DNA: TGCAGCGTTGCCGGGACAGATAGCAATCAGCCCCAGCATTTT
CDR3: CSVAGTDSNQPQHF
V: TRBV29-1
J: TRBJ1-5
size: .
D: TRBD1

DNA: TGTGCCAGCAGTCCACATGCGACCCCTGAAGCTTTCTTT
CDR3: CASSPHATPEAFF
V: TRBV6-5
J: TRBJ1-1
size: .
D: .

DNA: TGCGCCAGCAGAGGTCGACAGGGAGAGAACACTGAAGCTTTCTTT
CDR3: CASRGRQGENTEAFF
V: TRBV5-1
J: TRBJ1-1
size: .
D: TRBD1

DNA: TGTGCCACCAGTATAAAAACGTCAGGGGCCTACGAGCAGTACTTC
CDR3: CATSIKTSGAYEQYF
V: TRBV15
J: TRBJ2-7
size: .
D: .

DNA: TGTGCCAGCAGCGGGGGGGAGACCCAGTACTTC
CDR3: CASSGGETQYF
V: TRBV7-9
J: TRBJ2-5
size: .
D: .

DNA: TGTGCCAGCAGCCCCGGTCACCAAAGCACAGATACGCAGTATTTT
CDR3: CASSPGHQSTDTQYF
V: TRBV7-2
J: TRBJ2-3
size: .
D: .

DNA: TGTGCCAGCAGCGAGGGGGTCTCCTACAATGAGCAGTTCTTC
CDR3: CASSEGVSYNEQFF
V: TRBV6-1
J: TRBJ2-1
size: .
D: .

DNA: TGCGCCAGCAGCTTGGTTCAGGAATACGGCTACACCTTC
CDR3: CASSLVQEYGYTF
V: TRBV5-1
J: TRBJ1-2
size: .
D: .

DNA: TGTGCCAGCAGGATTCGTAGGAGCGGGGGTTCCTACAATGAGCAGTTCTTC
CDR3: CASRIRRSGGSYNEQFF
V: TRBV28
J: TRBJ2-1
size: .
D: TRBD2

DNA: TGTGCCAGCAGTGACAGGGGCACAGATACGCAGTATTTT
CDR3: CASSDRGTDTQYF
V: TRBV6-4
J: TRBJ2-3
size: few
D: .

DNA: TGTGCCAGCTCACCACTGGCAGGGGGCTTGGGAGAGCAGTACTTC
CDR3: CASSPLAGGLGEQYF
V: TRBV18
J: TRBJ2-7
size: .
D: TRBD1

DNA: TGTGCCAGCTCACCCACCATTTTCACTGAAGCTTTCTTT
CDR3: CASSPTIFTEAFF
V: TRBV18
J: TRBJ1-1
size: .
D: .